This entry lists 5 T cell receptor beta chains sequenced from one sample in a study of blood T cell repertoires in COVID-19 (dated by TCRdb to 2018 to 2021). Libraries were made using the immunoSEQ multiplex PCR assay. The table was pulled from immuneACCESS by TCRdb, which kept in-frame rearrangements only. Such tables lose some clones; where checked, under half of the loss comes from unresolved V genes, and the rest has no known cause. In this sample the table shows about 150,000 clones, about 80% of which occur a single time. Of the sample, roughly 0.58% falls within the top ten clones. Specimen: peripheral blood. Every receptor here comes from a man aged 60 to 75 with acute or convalescent COVID-19.

This rearrangement joins TRBV6-5 to TRBJ2-2, with 9 bases aligning to TRBD2. Germline V gives CDR1 MNHEY, CDR2 SVGAGI. Germline trimming cut 2 bases from V and 5 bases from J; bases unmatched to any gene: 3. The CDR3 totals 15 residues. CDR3 protein: CASSYASGATGELFF. CDR3 sequence (DNA): TGTGCCAGCAGTTACGCTAGCGGGGCTACCGGGGAGCTGTTTTTT.

The chain has TRBV6-5 and TRBJ2-7; D possibly corresponds to TRBD1 (6 bases). Looked up from germline, CDR1 is MNHEY and CDR2 is SVGAGI. CDR3 length equals 13 residues. Trimming took off 6 bases at V and 2 bases at J, with 11 bases between the two ends. CDR3 sequence (DNA): TGTGCCAGCAGCGCAGGGGTCCCCTACGAGCAGTACTTC. Encoded protein: CASSAGVPYEQYF.

In this sample, this clone turned up many times. This chain joins TRBV6-4 and TRBJ2-1, with TRBD2 matching 10 bases. The CDR3 totals 14 residues. Germline CDR1 and CDR2: MRHNA and SNTAGT. V was pared by 3 bases and J by 5 bases, with 1 base of the junction left unmatched. The CDR3 loop is CASSEAGGHNEQFF. CDR3 bases: TGTGCCAGCAGTGAAGCGGGGGGGCACAATGAGCAGTTCTTC.

The V call is TRBV4-1, the J call TRBJ1-5, with a weak D call TRBD1 (6 bases). Germline V lookup: CDR1 MGHRA, CDR2 YSYEKL. The CDR3 is made up of 17 amino acids. Trimming shortened V by 4 bases and J by 0 bases, and 16 bases separated the two germline ends. CDR3 region: CASSPYRDPFSNQPQHF. CDR3 bases: TGCGCCAGCAGCCCCTACAGGGACCCGTTTAGCAATCAGCCCCAGCATTTT.

This chain joins TRBV4-1 and TRBJ2-5; no definite D call. Trimming pared 2 bases from V and 5 bases from J, leaving 6 bases between. CDR1 MGHRA and CDR2 YSYEKL come from the germline V gene. The length of the CDR3 is 12 residues. CDR3 loop: CASSQSRETQYF. The CDR3 bases are TGCGCCAGCAGCCAATCCAGGGAGACCCAGTACTTC.